The 13 T cell receptor beta chains reported below all come from one sample, sequenced in a study of beta chain features in type 1 diabetes. Reverse transcribing all isolated RNA meant expressed TCRB transcripts were sequenced. The table came from immunoSEQ multiplex PCR; TCRdb's copy has only in-frame clones and leaves some out. The sample includes just over 450,000 clones, approximately 30% of them seen just once. What was sequenced was naive CD4+ T cells from blood. The source of these receptors is a man aged 18 to 29 in good health.

The rearrangement links TRBV29-1 to TRBJ2-2; a possible D gene is TRBD2 (6 bases). Germline values: CDR1 SQVTM, CDR2 ANQGSEA. Trimming took off 4 bases at V and 5 bases at J, with 11 bases between the two ends. This CDR3 region has 13 residues. The CDR3 loop reads CSVVSGVTGELFF. The DNA of the CDR3 is TGCAGCGTTGTGTCGGGAGTAACCGGGGAGCTGTTTTTT.

J is TRBJ1-1 and V is TRBV12-5, with D hard to call. This CDR3 is built from 11 residues. Germline CDR1 LGHNT, CDR2 FRNRAP. The CDR3 region is CASREVTEAFF. CDR3 sequence (DNA): TGTGCCTCCCGTGAGGTCACTGAAGCTTTCTTT.

This chain joins TRBV15 and TRBJ2-7; 8 bases align to TRBD1. Per germline, CDR1 LNHNV and CDR2 YYDKDF (reference sequence). Trimming cost V 5 bases and J 6 bases; bases outside gene matches: 12. This CDR3 contains 15 residues. CDR3 sequence reads: CATSGALGRGLEQYF. CDR3 bases: TGTGCCACCAGCGGAGCCTTAGGCAGGGGGCTCGAGCAGTACTTC.

This clone has only a few counts. The rearrangement joins TRBV29-1 to TRBJ2-7; 11 bases are a match to TRBD2. V lost 6 bases to trimming and J lost 5 bases; unmatched junction nucleotides: 9. The CDR3 is made up of 14 amino acids. CDR1 and CDR2 from the germline V gene are SQVTM and ANQGSEA. CDR3 sequence (DNA): TGCAGCGTGACCACTAGCGGGAGTCCCCACGAGCAGTACTTC. Protein: CSVTTSGSPHEQYF.

This chain connects TRBV20-1 to TRBJ2-1; D gene ambiguous. This CDR3 has 11 amino acids. Between the trimmed V and J ends, which lost 3 bases and 5 bases, there was a span of 5 bases. Germline CDR1 and CDR2: DFQATT and SNEGSKA (reference sequence). The CDR3 DNA reads TGCAGTGCTAGCAACCACAATGAGCAGTTCTTC. It codes for CSASNHNEQFF.

The CDR3 DNA reads as TGTGCCAGCAGTTTCCTGGCGGGAGGAGTCGAGCAGTACTTC. Amino acids: CASSFLAGGVEQYF. The chain recombines TRBV28 with TRBJ2-7; 8 bases align to TRBD2. This CDR3 has 14 residues. V trimming: 3 bases; J trimming: 6 bases; junction bases outside the gene matches: 7. Germline V lookup: CDR1 MDHEN, CDR2 SYDVKM.

This clone has only a few counts. The chain carries TRBV2 and TRBJ2-7; 7 bases map to TRBD1. Germline-derived CDR1 and CDR2 are SNHLY and FYNNEI. The CDR3 consists of 13 residues. The V segment lost 11 bases and the J segment 2 bases; nucleotides outside the gene matches: 9. CDR3 region: CAGNRGSPYEQYF. The CDR3 bases are TGTGCCGGAAACAGGGGATCTCCCTACGAGCAGTACTTC.

The V gene is TRBV5-5, the J gene TRBJ1-2; D gene unclear. Trimming cost V 0 bases and J 0 bases, with 6 bases left between them. Germline values: CDR1 SGHKS, CDR2 YYEKEE (reference sequence). The CDR3 is 14 amino acids. In DNA form, the CDR3 reads TGTGCCAGCAGCTTGGAGGGTCCTAACTATGGCTACACCTTC. Amino acids: CASSLEGPNYGYTF.

There are a few counts of this clone. This chain connects TRBV19 to TRBJ2-1, with 9 bases that match TRBD2. CDR1 LNHDA and CDR2 SQIVND come from the germline V gene (reference sequence). The CDR3 covers 13 residues. Trimming removed 6 bases from V and 6 bases from J; junction bases left unmatched: 3. CDR3 DNA: TGTGCCAGTAGGACTAGCGGCAGCAATGAGCAGTTCTTC. Its protein is CASRTSGSNEQFF.

This clone was seen only a few times. This chain uses TRBV4-2 with TRBJ1-1; D gene ambiguous. The CDR3 length is 16 residues. Trimming stripped 3 bases from V and 5 bases from J, with 19 bases between. Germline CDR1 LGHNA, CDR2 YNFKEQ. CDR3: CASSQAFGDWETEAFF. The DNA of the CDR3 is TGTGCCAGCAGCCAGGCGTTCGGAGACTGGGAAACTGAAGCTTTCTTT.

There are a few counts of this clone. V usage is TRBV5-1 and J usage is TRBJ1-2, with D hard to call. CDR3 length: 14 amino acids. V was trimmed by 0 bases and J by 5 bases, leaving 11 bases between them. Germline CDR1 is SGHRS and CDR2 is YFSETQ. CDR3 coding DNA: TGCGCCAGCAGCTTGGTAGCCCAGACTTATGGCTACACCTTC. Protein sequence: CASSLVAQTYGYTF. The whole variable domain, remainder taken from reference TRBV5-1 and TRBJ1-2, is KAGVTQTPRYLIKTRGQQVTLSCSPISGHRSVSWYQQTPGQGLQFLFEYFSETQRNKGNFPGRFSGRQFSNSRSEMNVSTLELGDSALYLCASSLVAQTYGYTFGSGTRLTVV.

The chain carries TRBV7-2 and TRBJ1-1, with D possibly being TRBD1 (5 bases). Deletions cut 5 bases from V and 1 base from J, with 14 bases between. Germline V CDR1 and CDR2: SGHTA, FQGNSA. The CDR3 sequence is 15 residues long. The CDR3 DNA reads TGTGCCAGCAGCAGATCGGGACTGAGGAACACTGAAGCTTTCTTT. Protein sequence: CASSRSGLRNTEAFF.

The CDR3 protein is CASTPDSGWGRPYNEQFF. The CDR3 coding sequence is TGTGCCAGCACCCCAGACAGCGGGTGGGGCCGGCCCTACAATGAGCAGTTCTTC. The chain carries TRBV9 and TRBJ2-1; possibly TRBD2 for D (6 bases). In germline, CDR1 is SGDLS, CDR2 YYNGEE. There are 18 residues in the CDR3. Between the trimmed V and J ends, which lost 6 bases and 2 bases, there was a span of 24 bases.